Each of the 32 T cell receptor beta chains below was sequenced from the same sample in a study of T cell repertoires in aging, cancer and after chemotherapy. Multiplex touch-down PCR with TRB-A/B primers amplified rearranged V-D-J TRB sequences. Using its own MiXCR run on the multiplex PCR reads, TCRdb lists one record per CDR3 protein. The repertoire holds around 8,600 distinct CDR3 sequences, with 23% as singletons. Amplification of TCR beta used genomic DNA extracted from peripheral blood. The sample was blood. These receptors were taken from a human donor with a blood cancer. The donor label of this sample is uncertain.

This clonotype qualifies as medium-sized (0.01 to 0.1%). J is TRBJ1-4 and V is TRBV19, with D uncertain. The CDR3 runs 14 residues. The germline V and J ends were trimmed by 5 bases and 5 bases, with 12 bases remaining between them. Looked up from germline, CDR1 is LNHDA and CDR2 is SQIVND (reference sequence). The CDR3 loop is CASSFSGLNEKLFF. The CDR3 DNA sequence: TGTGCCAGTAGTTTCTCCGGCCTAAATGAAAAACTGTTTTTT.

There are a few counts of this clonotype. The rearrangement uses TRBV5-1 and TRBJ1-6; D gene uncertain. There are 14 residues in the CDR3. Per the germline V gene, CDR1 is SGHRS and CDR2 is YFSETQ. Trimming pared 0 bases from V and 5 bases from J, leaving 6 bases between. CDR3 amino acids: CASSLEGNNSPLHF. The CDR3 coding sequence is TGCGCCAGCAGCTTGGAAGGGAATAATTCACCCCTCCACTTT.

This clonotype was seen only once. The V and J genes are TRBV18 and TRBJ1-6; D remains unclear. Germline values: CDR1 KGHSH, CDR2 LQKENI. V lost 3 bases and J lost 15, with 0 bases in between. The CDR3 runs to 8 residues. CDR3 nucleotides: TGTGCCAGCTCACCCCTCCACTTT. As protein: CASSPLHF.

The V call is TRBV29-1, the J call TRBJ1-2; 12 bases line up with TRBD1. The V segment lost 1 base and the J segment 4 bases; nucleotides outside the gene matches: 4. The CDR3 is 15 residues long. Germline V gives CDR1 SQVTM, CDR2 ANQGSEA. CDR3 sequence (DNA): TGCAGCGTTGAAGGGGACAGGGGGCTCCTCTATGGCTACACCTTC. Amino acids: CSVEGDRGLLYGYTF.

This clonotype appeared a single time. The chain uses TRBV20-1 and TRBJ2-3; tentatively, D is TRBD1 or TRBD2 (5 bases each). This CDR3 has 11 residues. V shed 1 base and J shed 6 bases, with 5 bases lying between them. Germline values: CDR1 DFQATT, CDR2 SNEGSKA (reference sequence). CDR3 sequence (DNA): TGCAGTGCTAGAGGGGGGGATACGCAGTATTTT. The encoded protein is CSARGGDTQYF.

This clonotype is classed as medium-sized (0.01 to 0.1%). The CDR3 DNA reads TGTGCCAGCAGTTACGACAGGGAAGAGACCCAGTACTTC. Encoded protein: CASSYDREETQYF. This chain connects TRBV6-6 to TRBJ2-5, with 7 bases matching TRBD1. CDR3 length equals 13 residues. Unmatched junction bases numbered 0, after V lost 2 bases and J lost 3 bases. Germline CDR1 is MNHNY and CDR2 is SVGAGI (reference sequence).

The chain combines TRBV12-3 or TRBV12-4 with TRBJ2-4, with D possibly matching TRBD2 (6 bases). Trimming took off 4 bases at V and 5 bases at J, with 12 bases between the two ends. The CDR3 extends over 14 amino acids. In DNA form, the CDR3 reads TGTGCCAGCAGTTGGAGGGACTTGGAAAACATTCAGTACTTC. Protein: CASSWRDLENIQYF.

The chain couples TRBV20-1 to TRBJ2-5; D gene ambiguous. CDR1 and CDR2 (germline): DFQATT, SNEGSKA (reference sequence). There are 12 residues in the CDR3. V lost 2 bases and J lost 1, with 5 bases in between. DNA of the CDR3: TGCAGTGCTAGAATACGCCAAGAGACCCAGTACTTC. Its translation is CSARIRQETQYF.

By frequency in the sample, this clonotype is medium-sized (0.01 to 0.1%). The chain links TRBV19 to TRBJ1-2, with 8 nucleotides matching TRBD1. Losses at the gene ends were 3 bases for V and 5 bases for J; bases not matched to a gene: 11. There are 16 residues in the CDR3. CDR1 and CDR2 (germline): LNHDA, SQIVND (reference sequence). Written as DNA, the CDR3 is TGTGCCAGTAGTATGGGCGCCGGGACAGGAAAATATGGCTACACCTTC. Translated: CASSMGAGTGKYGYTF.

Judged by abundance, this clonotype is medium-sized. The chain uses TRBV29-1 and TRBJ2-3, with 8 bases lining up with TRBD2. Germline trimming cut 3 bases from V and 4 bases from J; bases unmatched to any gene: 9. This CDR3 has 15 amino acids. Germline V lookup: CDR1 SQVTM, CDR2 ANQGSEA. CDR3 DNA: TGCAGCGTTGACCCCCGGACTAGCCTCGCAGATACGCAGTATTTT. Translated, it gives CSVDPRTSLADTQYF.

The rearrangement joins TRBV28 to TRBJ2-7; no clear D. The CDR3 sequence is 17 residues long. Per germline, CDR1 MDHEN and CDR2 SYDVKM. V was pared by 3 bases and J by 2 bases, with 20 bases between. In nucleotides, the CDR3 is TGTGCCAGCAGTTTTCCTGCAGGCGATCGAACTGCCTACGAGCAGTACTTC. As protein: CASSFPAGDRTAYEQYF. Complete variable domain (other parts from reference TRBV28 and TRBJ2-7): DVKVTQSSRYLVKRTGEKVFLECVQDMDHENMFWYRQDPGLGLRLIYFSYDVKMKEKGDIPEGYSVSREKKERFSLILESASTNQTSMYLCASSFPAGDRTAYEQYFGPGTRLTVT.

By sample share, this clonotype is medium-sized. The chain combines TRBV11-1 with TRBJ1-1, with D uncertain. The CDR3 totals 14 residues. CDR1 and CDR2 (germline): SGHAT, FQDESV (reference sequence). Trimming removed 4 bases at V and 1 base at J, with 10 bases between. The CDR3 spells CASSSRPANTEAFF. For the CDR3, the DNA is TGTGCCAGCAGCTCCAGGCCCGCGAACACTGAAGCTTTCTTT.

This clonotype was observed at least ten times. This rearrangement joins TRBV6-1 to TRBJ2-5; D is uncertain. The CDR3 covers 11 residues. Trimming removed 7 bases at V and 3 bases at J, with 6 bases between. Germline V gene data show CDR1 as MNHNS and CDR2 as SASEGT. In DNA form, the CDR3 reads TGTGCCAGCATGGGGAAAGAGACCCAGTACTTC. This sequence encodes CASMGKETQYF.

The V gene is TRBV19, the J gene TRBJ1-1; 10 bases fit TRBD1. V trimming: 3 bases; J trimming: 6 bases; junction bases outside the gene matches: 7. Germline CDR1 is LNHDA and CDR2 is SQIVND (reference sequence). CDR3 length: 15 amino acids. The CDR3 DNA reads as TGTGCCAGTAGTATTCTCCCGGGACAGGGGTCTGAAGCTTTCTTT. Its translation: CASSILPGQGSEAFF. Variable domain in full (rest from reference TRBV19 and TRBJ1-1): DGGITQSPKYLFRKEGQNVTLSCEQNLNHDAMYWYRQDPGQGLRLIYYSQIVNDFQKGDIAEGYSVSREKKESFPLTVTSAQKNPTAFYLCASSILPGQGSEAFFGQGTRLTVV.

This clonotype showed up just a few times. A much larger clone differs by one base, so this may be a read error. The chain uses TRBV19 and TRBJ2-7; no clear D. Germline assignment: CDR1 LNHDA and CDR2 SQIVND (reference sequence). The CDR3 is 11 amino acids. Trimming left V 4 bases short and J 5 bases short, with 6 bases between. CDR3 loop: CASSSRDEQYF. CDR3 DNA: TGTGCCAGTAGTAGCCGGGACGAGCAGTACTTC.

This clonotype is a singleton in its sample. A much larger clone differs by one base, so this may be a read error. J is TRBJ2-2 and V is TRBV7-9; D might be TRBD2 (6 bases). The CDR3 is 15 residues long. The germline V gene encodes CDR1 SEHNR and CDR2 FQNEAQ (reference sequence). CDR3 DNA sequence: TGTGCCAGCAGCGGAGCGGGCGTCACCACCGGGGAGCCGTTTTTT. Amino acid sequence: CASSGAGVTTGEPFF. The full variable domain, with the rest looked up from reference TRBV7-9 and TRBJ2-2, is DTGVSQNPRHKITKRGQNVTFRCDPISEHNRLYWYRQTLGQGPEFLTYFQNEAQLEKSRLLSDRFSAERPKGSFSTLEIQRTEQGDSAMYLCASSGAGVTTGEPFFGEGSRLTVL.

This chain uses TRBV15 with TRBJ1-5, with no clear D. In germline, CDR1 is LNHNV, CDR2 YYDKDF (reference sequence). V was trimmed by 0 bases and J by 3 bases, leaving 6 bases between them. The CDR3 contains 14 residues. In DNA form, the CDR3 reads TGTGCCACCAGCAGAGATGGTTTCAATCAGCCCCAGCATTTT. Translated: CATSRDGFNQPQHF.

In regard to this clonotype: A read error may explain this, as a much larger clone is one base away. CDR3 in amino acids: CASSIAQRTRGVQPQHF. CDR3 in DNA: TGTGCCAGTAGTATAGCGCAAAGGACCAGGGGGGTTCAGCCCCAGCATTTT. V and J are TRBV19 and TRBJ1-5, with 7 bases aligning to TRBD1. The CDR3 runs to 17 residues. CDR1 is LNHDA, CDR2 SQIVND, per germline (reference sequence). J lost 6 bases, V lost 1 base, and 12 bases had no gene match.

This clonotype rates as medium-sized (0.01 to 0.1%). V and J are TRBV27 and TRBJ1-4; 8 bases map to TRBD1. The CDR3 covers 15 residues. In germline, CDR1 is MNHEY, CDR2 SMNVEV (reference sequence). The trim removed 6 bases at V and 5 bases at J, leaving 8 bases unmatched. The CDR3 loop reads CASSSQGAENEKLFF. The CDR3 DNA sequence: TGTGCCAGCAGCTCCCAGGGGGCAGAGAATGAAAAACTGTTTTTT.

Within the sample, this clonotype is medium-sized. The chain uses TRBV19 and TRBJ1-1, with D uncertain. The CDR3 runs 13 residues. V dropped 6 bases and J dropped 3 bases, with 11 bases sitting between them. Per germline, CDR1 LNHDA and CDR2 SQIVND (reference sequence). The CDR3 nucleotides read TGTGCCAGTAGCCGGCCCTCGGACACTGAAGCTTTCTTT. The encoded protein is CASSRPSDTEAFF. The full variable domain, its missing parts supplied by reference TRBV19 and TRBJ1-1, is DGGITQSPKYLFRKEGQNVTLSCEQNLNHDAMYWYRQDPGQGLRLIYYSQIVNDFQKGDIAEGYSVSREKKESFPLTVTSAQKNPTAFYLCASSRPSDTEAFFGQGTRLTVV.

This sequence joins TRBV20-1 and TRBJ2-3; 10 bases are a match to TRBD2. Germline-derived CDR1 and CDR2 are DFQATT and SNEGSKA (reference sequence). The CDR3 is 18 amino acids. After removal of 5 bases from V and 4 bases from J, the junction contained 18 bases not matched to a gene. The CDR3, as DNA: TGCAGTGCTCTCGCCCCTAACGAGCGGGAGGGCCGCGCAGATACGCAGTATTTT. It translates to CSALAPNEREGRADTQYF.

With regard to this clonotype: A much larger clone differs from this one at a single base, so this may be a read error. This chain's CDR3 is CAITACGTDTQYF. Written as DNA, the CDR3 is TGTGCCATCACGGCTTGCGGAACAGATACGCAGTATTTT. The rearrangement uses TRBV10-3 and TRBJ2-3; no definite D call. CDR3 size: 13 residues. Germline CDR1 and CDR2: ENHRY and SYGVKD. The V end was cut by 7 bases, the J end by 3 bases, with 11 bases between.

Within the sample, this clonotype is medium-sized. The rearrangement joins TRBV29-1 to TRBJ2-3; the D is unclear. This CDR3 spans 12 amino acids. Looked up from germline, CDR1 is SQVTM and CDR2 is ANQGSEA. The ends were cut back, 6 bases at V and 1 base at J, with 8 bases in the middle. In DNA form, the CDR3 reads TGCAGCGTGACGCCAGGCACAGATACGCAGTATTTT. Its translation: CSVTPGTDTQYF.

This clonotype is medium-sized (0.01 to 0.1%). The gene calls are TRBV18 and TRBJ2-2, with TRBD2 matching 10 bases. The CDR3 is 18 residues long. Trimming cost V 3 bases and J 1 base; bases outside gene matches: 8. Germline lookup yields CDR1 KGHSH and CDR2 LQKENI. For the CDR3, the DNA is TGTGCCAGCTCACCTTTGCTTGGACTAGCGGAGAACACCGGGGAGCTGTTTTTT. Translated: CASSPLLGLAENTGELFF.

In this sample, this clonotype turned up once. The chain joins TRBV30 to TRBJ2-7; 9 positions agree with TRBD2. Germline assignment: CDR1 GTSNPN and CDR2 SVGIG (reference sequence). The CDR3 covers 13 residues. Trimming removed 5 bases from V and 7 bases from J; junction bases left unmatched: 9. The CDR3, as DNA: TGTGCCTGGGGGGCTAGCGGGATCTCTGAGCAGTACTTC. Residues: CAWGASGISEQYF. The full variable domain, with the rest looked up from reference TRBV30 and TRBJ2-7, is SQTIHQWPATLVQPVGSPLSLECTVEGTSNPNLYWYRQAAGRGLQLLFYSVGIGQISSEVPQNLSASRPQDRQFILSSKKLLLSDSGFYLCAWGASGISEQYFGPGTRLTVT.

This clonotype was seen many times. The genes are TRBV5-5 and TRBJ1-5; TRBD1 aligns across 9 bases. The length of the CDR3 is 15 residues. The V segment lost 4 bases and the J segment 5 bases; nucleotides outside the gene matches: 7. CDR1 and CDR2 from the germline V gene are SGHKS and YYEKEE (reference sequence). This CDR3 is CASSGTGRRDQPQHF. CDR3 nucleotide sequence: TGTGCCAGCAGCGGGACAGGGAGACGGGATCAGCCCCAGCATTTT.

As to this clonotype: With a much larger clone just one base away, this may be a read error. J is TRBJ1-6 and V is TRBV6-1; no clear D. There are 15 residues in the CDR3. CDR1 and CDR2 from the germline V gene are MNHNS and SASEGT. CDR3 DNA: TGTGCCACGACCCACCTGAGCTCCTATAATTCACTCCTCCACTTT. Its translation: CATTHLSSYNSLLHF.

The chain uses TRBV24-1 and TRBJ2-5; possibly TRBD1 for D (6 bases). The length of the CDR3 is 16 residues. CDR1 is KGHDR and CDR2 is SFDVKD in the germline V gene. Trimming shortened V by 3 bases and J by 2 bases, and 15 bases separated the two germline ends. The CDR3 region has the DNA TGTGCCACCAGTGATCCGCGCCCAGGGGATCAAGAGACCCAGTACTTC. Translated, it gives CATSDPRPGDQETQYF.

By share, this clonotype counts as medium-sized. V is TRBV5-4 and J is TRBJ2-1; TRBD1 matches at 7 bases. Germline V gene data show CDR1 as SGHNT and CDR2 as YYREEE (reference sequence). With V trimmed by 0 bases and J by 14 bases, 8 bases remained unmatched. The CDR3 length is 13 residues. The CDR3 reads CASSLVGAGGEFF. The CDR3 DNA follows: TGTGCCAGCAGCTTGGTTGGGGCAGGGGGAGAGTTCTTC.

The CDR3 loop reads CATSGMPTGANVLTF. CDR3 DNA sequence: TGTGCCACCTCCGGGATGCCAACTGGGGCCAACGTCCTGACTTTC. The chain links TRBV10-3 to TRBJ2-6, with a tentative D call TRBD2 (5 bases). The CDR3 runs to 15 residues. Germline CDR1 reads ENHRY; CDR2 reads SYGVKD. V dropped 10 bases and J dropped 2 bases, with 15 bases sitting between them.

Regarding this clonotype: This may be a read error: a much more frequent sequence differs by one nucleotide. The CDR3 loop is CASRLAGPTEQFF. DNA for the CDR3: TGTGCCAGCCGACTAGCGGGACCGACCGAGCAGTTCTTC. The V and J genes are TRBV27 and TRBJ2-1; TRBD2 matches at 11 bases. V was pared by 8 bases and J by 10 bases, with 7 bases of the junction left unmatched. CDR3 length: 13 amino acids. The germline V gene has CDR1 MNHEY and CDR2 SMNVEV (reference sequence).

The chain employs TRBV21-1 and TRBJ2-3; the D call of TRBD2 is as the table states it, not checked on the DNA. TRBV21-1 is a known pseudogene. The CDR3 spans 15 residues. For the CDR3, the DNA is TGTGCCAGCAGAGGGAGGGGGAGACGCACAGATACGCAGTATTTT. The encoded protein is CASRGRGRRTDTQYF.